Below, 4 T cell receptor beta chains from the same sample are listed, as sequenced in a study of T-cell reconstitution after alpha-beta-depleted transplantation in children. The authors prepared the TCRbeta library with unique molecular identifiers. TCRdb re-called the PCR reads through MiXCR, storing one row per CDR3 protein. The repertoire includes 150,000 to 200,000 distinct CDR3 sequences, approximately 12% of them detected once, and less than 15% sits in the top ten. Sequences were derived from PBMCs, sampled before TCRalphabeta/CD19-depleted stem cell transplant. The receptor set was obtained from a boy aged 2 to 10 with acute myeloid leukemia, due to receive a stem cell transplant.

This clonotype was seen ten or more times. The chain uses TRBV20-1 and TRBJ2-5; the match to TRBD2 covers 7 bases. Germline values: CDR1 DFQATT, CDR2 SNEGSKA (reference sequence). CDR3 length: 12 residues. For the CDR3, the DNA is TGCAGCGGAGCGGGGTTTCGAGAGACCCAGTACTTC. It codes for CSGAGFRETQYF.

This clonotype has at least ten counts. CDR3 sequence: CSARVPIDRGRVSSPGYTF. In nucleotides, the CDR3 is TGCAGTGCTAGAGTTCCTATAGACAGGGGGCGCGTATCCTCTCCCGGCTACACCTTC. V and J are TRBV20-1 and TRBJ1-2; TRBD1 matches at 10 bases. Germline assignment: CDR1 DFQATT and CDR2 SNEGSKA (reference sequence). The CDR3 is 19 residues long. With 1 base clipped from V and 8 bases from J, the junction kept 22 bases outside the gene matches.

This clonotype has ten or more counts. V usage is TRBV20-1 and J usage is TRBJ2-3; TRBD2 matches 11 bases. From germline, CDR1 is DFQATT and CDR2 SNEGSKA (reference sequence). The CDR3 runs 15 residues. V was pared by 6 bases and J by 5 bases, with 10 bases of the junction left unmatched. The CDR3 region is CSAHTLAGAGDTQYF. The CDR3 nucleotides are TGCAGTGCGCATACACTAGCGGGGGCCGGAGATACGCAGTATTTT.

This clonotype was seen ten or more times. The chain is built from TRBV12-3 or TRBV12-4 and TRBJ1-3, with a possible D match to TRBD1 (6 bases). Trimming left V 1 base short and J 4 bases short, with 8 bases between. The CDR3 sequence is 14 residues long. The CDR3, as DNA: TGTGCCAGCAGTTTAGAGGGGGTCGGAAACACCATATATTTT. This encodes CASSLEGVGNTIYF.